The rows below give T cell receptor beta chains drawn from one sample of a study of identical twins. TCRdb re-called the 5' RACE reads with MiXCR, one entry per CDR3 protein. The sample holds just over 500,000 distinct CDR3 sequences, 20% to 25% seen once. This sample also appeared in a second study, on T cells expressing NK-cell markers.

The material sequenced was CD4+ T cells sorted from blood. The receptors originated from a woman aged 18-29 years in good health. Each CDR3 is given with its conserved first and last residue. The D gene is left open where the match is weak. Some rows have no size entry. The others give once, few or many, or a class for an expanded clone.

CDR3: CASSPWPGATGELFF
DNA: TGTGCCAGCAGCCCCTGGCCGGGGGCCACCGGGGAGCTGTTTTTT
J: TRBJ2-2
V: TRBV3-1
D: -
size: few

CDR3: CSDRQGAGYGYTF
DNA: TGCAGCGACAGACAGGGGGCTGGCTATGGCTACACCTTC
J: TRBJ1-2
V: TRBV29-1
D: TRBD1
size: -

CDR3: CASSLTQGRVGTEAFF
DNA: TGTGCCAGCAGCCTCACTCAGGGGAGGGTTGGCACTGAAGCTTTCTTT
J: TRBJ1-1
V: TRBV7-2
D: -
size: -

CDR3: CASSLAPGYEQYF
DNA: TGTGCCAGCAGTTTAGCGCCAGGCTACGAGCAGTACTTC
J: TRBJ2-7
V: TRBV12-3/TRBV12-4
D: -
size: -

CDR3: CASSIGPRNGVQYF
DNA: TGTGCCAGTAGTATAGGTCCCCGGAACGGGGTTCAGTACTTC
J: TRBJ2-4
V: TRBV19
D: -
size: few

CDR3: CASTSGDRDGYEQYF
DNA: TGTGCCAGCACCAGTGGGGACAGGGACGGCTACGAGCAGTACTTC
J: TRBJ2-7
V: TRBV7-9
D: TRBD1
size: -

CDR3: CASSPQGAEAFF
DNA: TGTGCCAGCTCACCACAGGGGGCTGAAGCTTTCTTT
J: TRBJ1-1
V: TRBV18
D: -
size: many

CDR3: CASSSKGAETQYF
DNA: TGTGCCAGCAGCTCGAAGGGGGCGGAGACCCAGTACTTC
J: TRBJ2-5
V: TRBV7-2
D: TRBD1
size: few

CDR3: CASSTRLGLQYF
DNA: TGTGCCAGCAGCACTCGACTCGGCCTTCAGTACTTC
J: TRBJ2-4
V: TRBV11-2
D: -
size: -

CDR3: CASSSLSGGATDTQYF
DNA: TGCGCCAGCAGCTCCCTTAGCGGGGGGGCAACCGATACGCAGTATTTT
J: TRBJ2-3
V: TRBV5-1
D: TRBD2
size: many

CDR3: CSATGLAAFGPYEQYF
DNA: TGCAGTGCCACCGGACTAGCGGCCTTCGGGCCCTACGAGCAGTACTTC
J: TRBJ2-7
V: TRBV20-1
D: TRBD2
size: few

CDR3: CASTRLTGASGANVLTF
DNA: TGTGCCAGCACTAGATTGACAGGGGCCTCTGGGGCCAACGTCCTGACTTTC
J: TRBJ2-6
V: TRBV12-3/TRBV12-4
D: TRBD1
size: -

CDR3: CASSQARNQGGYNEQFF
DNA: TGTGCCAGCAGCCAGGCAAGAAATCAGGGTGGGTACAATGAGCAGTTCTTC
J: TRBJ2-1
V: TRBV3-1
D: -
size: few

CDR3: CSALHPGQGDSPLHF
DNA: TGCAGTGCTCTGCATCCGGGACAGGGAGATTCACCCCTCCACTTT
J: TRBJ1-6
V: TRBV20-1
D: TRBD1
size: -

CDR3: CSARDSRTPYTGELFF
DNA: TGCAGTGCTAGAGATTCTCGGACTCCGTACACCGGGGAGCTGTTTTTT
J: TRBJ2-2
V: TRBV20-1
D: -
size: few

CDR3: CASGLQPTSGGSYEQYF
DNA: TGCGCCAGCGGGCTGCAGCCGACTAGCGGGGGCTCCTACGAGCAGTACTTC
J: TRBJ2-7
V: TRBV5-1
D: TRBD2
size: few

CDR3: CASSFAGLAGSTDTQYF
DNA: TGTGCCAGCAGCTTCGCCGGACTAGCGGGTTCCACAGATACGCAGTATTTT
J: TRBJ2-3
V: TRBV11-2
D: TRBD2
size: -

CDR3: CASSRDRDSHEQYF
DNA: TGCGCCAGCAGCCGGGACAGGGACTCCCACGAGCAGTACTTC
J: TRBJ2-7
V: TRBV4-3
D: TRBD1
size: -

CDR3: CAIRGITSKNTEAFF
DNA: TGTGCCATCAGGGGTATCACTTCAAAGAACACTGAAGCTTTCTTT
J: TRBJ1-1
V: TRBV10-3
D: -
size: many

CDR3: CASIRTRDNEQFF
DNA: TGTGCCAGCATCCGAACTCGCGATAATGAGCAGTTCTTC
J: TRBJ2-1
V: TRBV25-1
D: -
size: -

CDR3: CASSWGADTQYF
DNA: TGTGCCAGCAGTTGGGGAGCAGATACGCAGTATTTT
J: TRBJ2-3
V: TRBV5-5
D: -
size: -

CDR3: CASSLAQNQETQYF
DNA: TGCGCCAGCAGCTTGGCACAAAACCAAGAGACCCAGTACTTC
J: TRBJ2-5
V: TRBV5-1
D: -
size: -

CDR3: CASSSRTSGDTQYF
DNA: TGTGCCAGCAGCTCGAGGACTAGCGGGGATACGCAGTATTTT
J: TRBJ2-3
V: TRBV7-9
D: TRBD2
size: -

CDR3: CASSPHAYGGGEQYF
DNA: TGTGCCAGCAGTCCACACGCCTATGGCGGGGGCGAGCAGTACTTC
J: TRBJ2-7
V: TRBV27
D: TRBD2
size: once

CDR3: CASSLGGSRLYEQYF
DNA: TGTGCCAGCAGTTTAGGCGGGAGCCGGCTCTACGAGCAGTACTTC
J: TRBJ2-7
V: TRBV12-3/TRBV12-4
D: TRBD2
size: -

CDR3: CSAPAGGGIQYF
DNA: TGCAGTGCTCCAGCGGGAGGTGGCATTCAGTACTTC
J: TRBJ2-4
V: TRBV20-1
D: TRBD2
size: few

CDR3: CASSHKAEAFF
DNA: TGTGCCAGCAGCCATAAGGCCGAAGCTTTCTTT
J: TRBJ1-1
V: TRBV6-6
D: -
size: -

CDR3: CASSPSGQPLNTEAFF
DNA: TGTGCCAGCTCGCCCTCCGGGCAGCCCCTGAACACTGAAGCTTTCTTT
J: TRBJ1-1
V: TRBV18
D: -
size: -

CDR3: CASSATGVDTEAFF
DNA: TGTGCCAGCAGTGCGACAGGGGTTGACACTGAAGCTTTCTTT
J: TRBJ1-1
V: TRBV6-1
D: TRBD1
size: -

CDR3: CAISEGRQTDTQYF
DNA: TGTGCCATCAGTGAGGGAAGGCAGACAGATACGCAGTATTTT
J: TRBJ2-3
V: TRBV10-3
D: -
size: few

CDR3: CASSAWHLRSPLHF
DNA: TGTGCCAGCAGTGCTTGGCATCTCCGTTCACCCCTCCACTTT
J: TRBJ1-6
V: TRBV6-4
D: -
size: -

CDR3: CASILAGGSYNEQFF
DNA: TGTGCCAGCATCCTAGCGGGAGGCTCCTACAATGAGCAGTTCTTC
J: TRBJ2-1
V: TRBV6-2/TRBV6-3
D: TRBD2
size: few

CDR3: CASSENGANVLTF
DNA: TGCGCCAGCAGTGAAAATGGGGCCAACGTCCTGACTTTC
J: TRBJ2-6
V: TRBV10-1
D: -
size: many

CDR3: CASSSDSERASGELVF
DNA: TGTGCCAGCAGTTCGGACAGCGAAAGAGCTAGCGGGGAGCTGGTTTTT
J: TRBJ2-2
V: TRBV27
D: TRBD2
size: -

CDR3: CASSLSAPGAANTGELFF
DNA: TGTGCCAGCAGTCTAAGCGCCCCGGGCGCGGCGAACACCGGGGAGCTGTTTTTT
J: TRBJ2-2
V: TRBV6-1
D: -
size: -

CDR3: CSAKPRDRGFTGELFF
DNA: TGCAGTGCGAAACCACGGGACAGGGGATTCACCGGGGAGCTGTTTTTT
J: TRBJ2-2
V: TRBV20-1
D: TRBD1
size: -

CDR3: CASSSWTREGGTQYF
DNA: TGTGCCAGCAGTTCATGGACACGAGAGGGTGGGACCCAGTACTTC
J: TRBJ2-5
V: TRBV12-3/TRBV12-4
D: -
size: -

CDR3: CASSLGGLAGGEIDTQYF
DNA: TGCGCCAGCAGCTTGGGGGGTCTTGCGGGAGGAGAGATAGATACGCAGTATTTT
J: TRBJ2-3
V: TRBV5-1
D: TRBD2
size: -

CDR3: CASSSGDAQNIQYF
DNA: TGTGCCAGTAGTTCAGGGGACGCCCAAAACATTCAGTACTTC
J: TRBJ2-4
V: TRBV19
D: -
size: many

CDR3: CASSPRRQGGNTGELFF
DNA: TGTGCCAGCAGTCCCCGTAGGCAGGGTGGGAACACCGGGGAGCTGTTTTTT
J: TRBJ2-2
V: TRBV6-1
D: -
size: -

CDR3: CASSDGQNGMNTEAFF
DNA: TGTGCCAGCAGTGATGGACAGAATGGCATGAACACTGAAGCTTTCTTT
J: TRBJ1-1
V: TRBV25-1
D: -
size: few

CDR3: CASSVERSNTDTQYF
DNA: TGTGCCAGCAGCGTAGAAAGGTCCAACACAGATACGCAGTATTTT
J: TRBJ2-3
V: TRBV9
D: -
size: many

CDR3: CASALTGGIGGYTF
DNA: TGTGCCAGCGCACTAACCGGGGGCATAGGTGGCTACACCTTC
J: TRBJ1-2
V: TRBV6-1
D: -
size: -

CDR3: CASNGVLGNEQFF
DNA: TGTGCCAGCAACGGGGTGTTGGGGAATGAGCAGTTCTTC
J: TRBJ2-1
V: TRBV12-3/TRBV12-4
D: -
size: -

CDR3: CASSQVGVKAEAFF
DNA: TGTGCCAGCAGCCAGGTTGGGGTGAAGGCTGAAGCTTTCTTT
J: TRBJ1-1
V: TRBV3-1
D: -
size: -

CDR3: CASSLGRTRKHEQFF
DNA: TGTGCCAGCAGCTTGGGGAGGACTAGGAAGCATGAGCAGTTCTTC
J: TRBJ2-1
V: TRBV7-9
D: TRBD2
size: few

CDR3: CASSLVLSGAGEQFF
DNA: TGTGCCAGCAGTTTAGTTCTGAGTGGTGCGGGTGAGCAGTTCTTC
J: TRBJ2-1
V: TRBV12-3/TRBV12-4
D: -
size: many

CDR3: CASSYSLTEQETQYF
DNA: TGTGCCAGCAGTTACTCCCTTACGGAGCAAGAGACCCAGTACTTC
J: TRBJ2-5
V: TRBV6-5
D: -
size: -

CDR3: CSARLGRGLFGYTF
DNA: TGCAGTGCTCGACTAGGTCGGGGCTTGTTTGGCTACACCTTC
J: TRBJ1-2
V: TRBV20-1
D: -
size: -

CDR3: CAISEVNEQYF
DNA: TGTGCCATCAGTGAGGTAAACGAGCAGTACTTC
J: TRBJ2-7
V: TRBV10-3
D: -
size: -

CDR3: CASSLEVLAGQETQYF
DNA: TGCGCCAGCAGCTTGGAAGTCCTAGCGGGGCAAGAGACCCAGTACTTC
J: TRBJ2-5
V: TRBV5-1
D: TRBD2
size: few

CDR3: CASSPPGTSGSKTQYF
DNA: TGTGCCAGCTCACCACCCGGGACTAGCGGGAGCAAGACCCAGTACTTC
J: TRBJ2-5
V: TRBV18
D: TRBD2
size: few

CDR3: CASSFGRRPGQFF
DNA: TGTGCCAGCAGCTTTGGCCGGAGGCCCGGGCAGTTCTTC
J: TRBJ2-1
V: TRBV5-6
D: -
size: -

CDR3: CASSLGFTDTQYF
DNA: TGTGCCAGCAGCTTAGGATTCACAGATACGCAGTATTTT
J: TRBJ2-3
V: TRBV7-3
D: -
size: many

CDR3: CASSFDRRAIDTQYF
DNA: TGCGCCAGCAGTTTTGACCGACGGGCAATCGATACGCAGTATTTT
J: TRBJ2-3
V: TRBV5-1
D: -
size: -

CDR3: CASSEIVWEQYF
DNA: TGTGCCAGCAGTGAAATCGTTTGGGAGCAGTACTTC
J: TRBJ2-7
V: TRBV2
D: -
size: -

CDR3: CASSLAAGLVDGYTF
DNA: TGTGCCAGCAGCTTAGCGGCAGGGCTCGTCGATGGCTACACCTTC
J: TRBJ1-2
V: TRBV7-9
D: -
size: few

CDR3: CASSYSGVRAEAFF
DNA: TGTGCCAGCAGTTACTCAGGGGTTAGGGCTGAAGCTTTCTTT
J: TRBJ1-1
V: TRBV6-5
D: -
size: -